This T cell receptor beta chain was profiled in a study of shared clonotypes between healthy human individuals. In germline, CDR1 is MNHNY, CDR2 SVGAGI (reference sequence). This CDR3 contains 14 residues. The J segment lost 4 bases and the V segment lost 6 bases, leaving 8 bases of the junction unmatched. The assay was immunoSEQ multiplex PCR, and TCRdb's table has in-frame clones only and misses some. The table has approximately 2,300,000 clones, approximately 90% seen once; the top ten hold 0.37%. The source is a man younger than 30 in good health. Some clones in this sample may be carry-over from other donors' samples. Source material: naive CD4+ T cells from PBMCs. As for subset: CD45RA+ positively selected. The V and J genes are TRBV6-6 and TRBJ2-7; 8 bases match TRBD1. CDR3 residues: CASSPGQAVYEQYF. The CDR3 coding sequence is TGTGCCAGCAGCCCGGGACAGGCGGTTTACGAGCAGTACTTC.